One sample yielded the 22 T cell receptor beta chains listed below, sequenced in a study of control samples from healthy donors and cancer patients. Data came from immunoSEQ multiplex PCR; TCRdb stores just in-frame clones and leaves some out. The sample holds 150,000 to 200,000 clones, roughly 94% seen once. The sequenced sample was blood. These receptors originate from a middle-aged woman in good health.

This rearrangement joins TRBV10-3 to TRBJ1-2, with 7 bases identical to TRBD1. The germline V gene has CDR1 ENHRY and CDR2 SYGVKD. Trimming at V came to 6 bases and at J to 7 bases, leaving 8 bases not matched to a gene. The CDR3 is made up of 13 amino acids. This CDR3 is CAISDRDRSGYTF. The CDR3 DNA reads as TGTGCCATCAGCGACCGGGACAGAAGTGGCTACACCTTC.

CDR3 nucleotide sequence: TGTGCCAGCAGCTCATCCCCGGGGGCGGGGGACTATGGCTACACCTTC. As protein: CASSSSPGAGDYGYTF. The V gene is TRBV5-5, the J gene TRBJ1-2; D perhaps matches TRBD1 (6 bases). Germline CDR1 SGHKS, CDR2 YYEKEE (reference sequence). The CDR3 runs 16 residues. Trimming stripped 3 bases from V and 3 bases from J, with 18 bases between.

V gene TRBV28 combines with J gene TRBJ1-2; D perhaps matches TRBD1 (5 bases). The CDR3 is 14 amino acids. The germline V and J ends were trimmed by 3 bases and 4 bases, with 12 bases remaining between them. In germline, CDR1 is MDHEN, CDR2 SYDVKM. The CDR3 coding sequence is TGTGCCAGCAGTTTTGGAGGGGTCGGCTATGGCTACACCTTC. Its protein product is CASSFGGVGYGYTF.

The CDR3 DNA follows: TGTGCCAGCAGCTTATACGGGGCTCGTGAAAAACTGTTTTTT. It specifies CASSLYGAREKLFF. The J gene is TRBJ1-4, the V gene TRBV5-6; weak D call: TRBD1 (5 bases). Germline V gene data show CDR1 as SGHDT and CDR2 as YYEEEE. Trimming removed 2 bases from V and 7 bases from J, with 12 bases in between. The CDR3 runs to 14 residues.

The chain recombines TRBV7-2 with TRBJ2-5; D is uncertain. The germline V gene has CDR1 SGHTA and CDR2 FQGNSA. V was trimmed by 3 bases and J by 2 bases, leaving 10 bases between them. CDR3 length: 14 amino acids. The CDR3 sequence is CASSLMAAQETQYF. The DNA for the CDR3 is TGTGCCAGCAGCTTGATGGCAGCACAAGAGACCCAGTACTTC.

The chain carries TRBV11-1 and TRBJ1-2; 8 positions match TRBD1. Germline V CDR1 and CDR2: SGHAT, FQDESV (reference sequence). V lost 5 bases and J lost 2; bases outside the gene matches: 7. CDR3 length: 15 residues. Here the CDR3 reads CASSPRDRSNYGYTF. DNA for the CDR3: TGTGCCAGCAGCCCCCGGGACAGGTCCAACTATGGCTACACCTTC.

The chain combines TRBV13 with TRBJ1-4; D unresolved. This CDR3 spans 12 amino acids. Germline V lookup: CDR1 PRHDT, CDR2 FYEKMQ (reference sequence). With 3 bases removed from V and 7 bases from J, the gap between germline ends came to 6 bases. The CDR3: CASSLEAEKLFF. In nucleotides, the CDR3 is TGTGCCAGCAGCTTGGAAGCTGAAAAACTGTTTTTT.

This sequence joins TRBV18 and TRBJ1-6, with 9 bases lining up with TRBD1. With 3 bases clipped from V and 11 bases from J, the junction kept 5 bases outside the gene matches. The CDR3 is made up of 14 amino acids. Per germline, CDR1 KGHSH and CDR2 LQKENI. The CDR3 loop reads CASSPGTGRAPLHF. The CDR3 nucleotides are TGTGCCAGCTCACCGGGGACAGGGAGGGCACCCCTCCACTTT. Looking up the rest from reference TRBV18 and TRBJ1-6 gives the full variable domain: NAGVMQNPRHLVRRRGQEARLRCSPMKGHSHVYWYRQLPEEGLKFMVYLQKENIIDESGMPKERFSAEFPKEGPSILRIQQVVRGDSAAYFCASSPGTGRAPLHFGNGTRLTVT.

The chain is built from TRBV6-5 and TRBJ1-6; D is perhaps TRBD1 (5 bases). Germline assignment: CDR1 MNHEY and CDR2 SVGAGI. The V gene lost 2 bases and the J gene lost 6 bases, with 5 bases spanning the gap. CDR3 length: 13 residues. CDR3: CASSYGANSPLHF. The CDR3 nucleotides are TGTGCCAGCAGTTACGGGGCTAATTCACCCCTCCACTTT.

The gene calls are TRBV18 and TRBJ1-1, with D perhaps TRBD1 (5 bases). Germline values: CDR1 KGHSH, CDR2 LQKENI. CDR3 length equals 18 residues. V was shortened by 3 bases and J by 1 base, with 21 bases between the two germline ends. CDR3 sequence (DNA): TGTGCCAGCTCACCCTTTAGCGCAGGGATGATGGGGAACACTGAAGCTTTCTTT. This encodes CASSPFSAGMMGNTEAFF.

The chain recombines TRBV5-1 with TRBJ2-5; 14 nucleotides line up with TRBD2. The germline gives CDR1 SGHRS, CDR2 YFSETQ. The CDR3 covers 16 residues. The V and J ends lost 4 bases and 5 bases, in that order; junction bases with no gene match: 7. The CDR3 loop reads CASSQGLAGGVETQYF. The CDR3 nucleotides are TGCGCCAGCAGCCAAGGACTAGCGGGAGGAGTGGAGACCCAGTACTTC.

The chain links TRBV14 to TRBJ1-1; D might be TRBD1 (6 bases). The germline gives CDR1 SGHDN, CDR2 FVKESK. The CDR3 is made up of 16 amino acids. The germline V and J ends were trimmed by 4 bases and 2 bases, with 17 bases remaining between them. This chain's CDR3 is CASSRGGVGANTEAFF. DNA for the CDR3: TGTGCCAGCAGCCGAGGGGGAGTGGGGGCAAACACTGAAGCTTTCTTT. Supplemented by reference TRBV14 and TRBJ1-1, the full variable domain reads EAGVTQFPSHSVIEKGQTVTLRCDPISGHDNLYWYRRVMGKEIKFLLHFVKESKQDESGMPNNRFLAERTGGTYSTLKVQPAELEDSGVYFCASSRGGVGANTEAFFGQGTRLTVV.

V usage is TRBV15 and J usage is TRBJ2-3, with D unclear. Trimming removed 0 bases at V and 2 bases at J, with 12 bases between. The CDR3 covers 16 residues. Germline-derived CDR1 and CDR2 are LNHNV and YYDKDF (reference sequence). CDR3 nucleotide sequence: TGTGCCACCAGCAGAGAGGTCGCTCTACCCACAGATACGCAGTATTTT. Translated, it gives CATSREVALPTDTQYF.

V usage is TRBV10-3 and J usage is TRBJ1-6, with 7 bases that match TRBD1. The CDR3 spans 15 residues. Germline V lookup: CDR1 ENHRY, CDR2 SYGVKD. J was trimmed by 7 bases and V by 2 bases; bases with no gene match: 5. This chain's CDR3 is CAISEAWGQNSPLHF. The CDR3 DNA is TGTGCCATCAGTGAGGCTTGGGGACAGAATTCACCCCTCCACTTT.

The chain links TRBV5-1 to TRBJ2-1; D call uncertain. This CDR3 is built from 15 residues. V was pared by 0 bases and J by 1 base, with 8 bases between. Germline V lookup: CDR1 SGHRS, CDR2 YFSETQ. CDR3: CASSLEGGSYNEQFF. The CDR3 DNA follows: TGCGCCAGCAGCTTGGAAGGCGGATCCTACAATGAGCAGTTCTTC.

This chain joins TRBV11-2 and TRBJ1-2; D gene unclear. This CDR3 region has 14 residues. With 1 base removed from V and 8 bases from J, the gap between germline ends came to 14 bases. Germline loops: CDR1 SGHAT, CDR2 FQNNGV. The CDR3 loop is CASSLAASAEGYTF. Written as DNA, the CDR3 is TGTGCCAGCAGCTTAGCCGCGTCCGCCGAGGGCTACACCTTC.

This sequence joins TRBV9 and TRBJ1-1; TRBD1 is a possible D gene (6 bases). From germline, CDR1 is SGDLS and CDR2 YYNGEE. The CDR3 loop spans 15 amino acids. Trimming pared 4 bases from V and 1 base from J, leaving 14 bases between. The CDR3 protein is CASSPTLTGNTEAFF. CDR3 in DNA: TGTGCCAGCAGCCCCACGCTGACAGGGAACACTGAAGCTTTCTTT.

This rearrangement joins TRBV19 to TRBJ1-1; 9 bases are shared with TRBD1. The CDR3 runs 18 residues. V lost 3 bases, J lost 0 bases, and 11 bases stayed unmatched. Germline V gene sequence: CDR1 LNHDA, CDR2 SQIVND (reference sequence). CDR3 DNA sequence: TGTGCCAGTAGTATCGGGACAGGGCGTCCATTAATGAACACTGAAGCTTTCTTT. Its protein product is CASSIGTGRPLMNTEAFF.

The V call is TRBV27, the J call TRBJ1-2; D not resolved. The germline gives CDR1 MNHEY, CDR2 SMNVEV (reference sequence). The V end was cut by 8 bases, the J end by 5 bases, with 9 bases between. The CDR3 loop spans 11 amino acids. This CDR3 is CASSGSYGYTF. CDR3 DNA sequence: TGTGCCAGCTCCGGATCATATGGCTACACCTTC.

In this sample, this clone turned up once. The J gene is TRBJ2-1, the V gene TRBV23-1, with a tentative D call TRBD2 (6 bases). TRBV23-1 is an ORF, with its function uncertain. V was shortened by 5 bases and J by 7 bases, with 21 bases between the two germline ends. The CDR3 runs 16 residues. The CDR3 here is CASSTPSGPRGNEQFF. The CDR3 nucleotides are TGCGCCAGCAGTACCCCGTCGGGACCCCGGGGGAATGAGCAGTTCTTC.

The J gene is TRBJ1-5, the V gene TRBV7-2; TRBD1 aligns across 9 bases. Germline V CDR1 and CDR2: SGHTA, FQGNSA. The junction had 1 base not matched to a gene; V was cut back by 4 bases and J by 3 bases. CDR3 length: 14 residues. This CDR3 reads CASSYRGPNQPQHF. CDR3 nucleotides: TGTGCCAGCAGCTACAGGGGGCCCAATCAGCCCCAGCATTTT.

The chain combines TRBV7-2 with TRBJ1-3, with a tentative D call TRBD1 (5 bases). Trimming removed 5 bases at V and 2 bases at J, with 13 bases between. Germline-derived CDR1 and CDR2 are SGHTA and FQGNSA. This CDR3 spans 15 amino acids. The CDR3 loop is CASSIQGLTGNTIYF. The CDR3 DNA reads as TGTGCCAGCAGCATTCAGGGTTTGACTGGAAACACCATATATTTT.